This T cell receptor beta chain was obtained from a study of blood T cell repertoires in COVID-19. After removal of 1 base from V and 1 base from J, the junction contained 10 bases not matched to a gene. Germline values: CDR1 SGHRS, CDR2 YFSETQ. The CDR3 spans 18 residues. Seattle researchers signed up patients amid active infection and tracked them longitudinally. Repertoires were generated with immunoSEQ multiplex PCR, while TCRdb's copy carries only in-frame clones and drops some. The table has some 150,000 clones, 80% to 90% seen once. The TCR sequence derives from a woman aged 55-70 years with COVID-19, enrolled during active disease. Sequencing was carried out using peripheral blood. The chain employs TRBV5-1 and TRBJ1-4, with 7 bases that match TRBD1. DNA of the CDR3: TGCGCCAGCAGCTTGTCTGTCGACAGGGTTGAAACTAATGAAAAACTGTTTTTT. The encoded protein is CASSLSVDRVETNEKLFF.